Reported below is one TCR beta chain. This sample is drawn from a study of blood T cell repertoires in COVID-19. Data came from immunoSEQ multiplex PCR; TCRdb stores just in-frame clones and leaves some out. Seen here are approximately 280,000 clones, roughly 86% observed once, and the top ten hold approximately 8.5%. The CDR3 sequence is 13 residues long. The ends were cut back, 4 bases at V and 5 bases at J, with 11 bases in the middle. Germline-derived CDR1 and CDR2 are SGHTA and FQGNSA. The clonotype originates from a man aged 18 to 29 with active or convalescent COVID-19. Material for sequencing was peripheral blood. The rearrangement joins TRBV7-2 to TRBJ2-5; TRBD1 might be the D (5 bases). CDR3 protein: CASSSDSRETQYF. CDR3 bases: TGTGCCAGCAGCTCCGACAGTCGGGAGACCCAGTACTTC.